This is a list of T cell receptor beta chains from one sample in a study of T cell responses to AZD1222 COVID-19 vaccine. The assay was immunoSEQ multiplex PCR, and TCRdb's table has in-frame clones only and misses some. Counted here are about 140,000 clones, 90% occurring once; the ten biggest clones make up 3.4%. The sample in question was peripheral blood, obtained on day 0 of AZD1222 vaccination. The receptors come from an adult in good health. Both conserved end residues are part of each CDR3. A D gene is named only where the DNA matches it firmly. Rows may omit the clone size; those that give it use once, few, many or a size class.

v_call	d_call	clone_size	j_call	cdr3_aa	cdr3_nt
TRBV6-5	NA	NA	TRBJ1-1	CATEQEPRVAFF	TGTGCCACCGAACAGGAACCCAGGGTGGCTTTCTTT
TRBV7-2	NA	NA	TRBJ1-3	CASSLSEAGNTIYF	TGTGCCAGCAGCTTAAGTGAGGCTGGAAACACCATATATTTT
TRBV7-7	TRBD1	NA	TRBJ1-1	CASSWGQLRNTEAFF	TGTGCTAGCAGCTGGGGACAGCTCCGGAACACTGAAGCTTTCTTT
TRBV3-1/TRBV3-2	TRBD1	NA	TRBJ2-2	CASSQGTGAIGELFF	TGTGCCAGCAGCCAAGGGACAGGGGCAATCGGGGAGCTGTTTTTT
TRBV4-1	NA	NA	TRBJ2-2	CASSQDEGRAGELFF	TGCGCCAGCAGCCAAGATGAGGGGCGCGCCGGGGAGCTGTTTTTT
TRBV27	TRBD2	NA	TRBJ2-3	CASSSTTRGGFGTDTQYF	TGTGCCAGCAGTTCAACGACCCGGGGGGGGTTCGGCACAGATACGCAGTATTTT
TRBV9	NA	NA	TRBJ2-2	CASSVAGANTGELFF	TGTGCCAGCAGCGTAGCTGGCGCGAACACCGGGGAGCTGTTTTTT
TRBV7-2	NA	NA	TRBJ2-5	CASSQEARQETQYF	TGTGCCAGCAGCCAAGAGGCTAGACAAGAGACCCAGTACTTC
TRBV7-3	NA	NA	TRBJ1-3	CASSLGPSPRNTIYF	TGTGCCAGCAGCTTAGGGCCTTCCCCACGGAACACCATATATTTT
TRBV11-3	NA	once	TRBJ1-2	CASSLDGDYGYTF	TGTGCCAGCAGCTTAGATGGGGACTATGGCTACACCTTC
TRBV7-3	NA	NA	TRBJ1-1	CASSWNMNTEAFF	TGTGCCAGCAGCTGGAACATGAACACTGAAGCTTTCTTT
TRBV18	NA	NA	TRBJ1-4	CASSPRGRTNEKLFF	TGTGCCAGCTCACCTCGAGGGCGAACTAATGAAAAACTGTTTTTT
TRBV29-1	TRBD1	once	TRBJ2-1	CSVESPRDRGPNEQFF	TGCAGCGTTGAGTCCCCCCGGGACAGGGGGCCCAATGAGCAGTTCTTC
TRBV2	NA	NA	TRBJ1-5	CASSEDSAVTQPQHF	TGTGCCAGCAGTGAAGATTCGGCAGTGACTCAGCCCCAGCATTTT
TRBV7-9	NA	NA	TRBJ2-7	CASSFNYEQYF	TGTGCCAGCAGCTTCAATTACGAGCAGTACTTC